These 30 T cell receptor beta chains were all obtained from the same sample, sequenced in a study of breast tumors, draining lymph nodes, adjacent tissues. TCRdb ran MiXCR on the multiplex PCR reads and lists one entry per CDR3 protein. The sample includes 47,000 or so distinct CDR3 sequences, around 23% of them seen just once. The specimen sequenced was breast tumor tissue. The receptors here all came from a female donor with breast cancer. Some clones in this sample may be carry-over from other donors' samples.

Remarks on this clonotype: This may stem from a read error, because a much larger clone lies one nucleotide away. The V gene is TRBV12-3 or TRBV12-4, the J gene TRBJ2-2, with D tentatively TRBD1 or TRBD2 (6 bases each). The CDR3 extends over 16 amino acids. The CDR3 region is CTSGSWRGDNTGELFF. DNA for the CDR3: TGTACTAGTGGTTCCTGGAGGGGGGACAACACCGGGGAGCTGTTTTTT.

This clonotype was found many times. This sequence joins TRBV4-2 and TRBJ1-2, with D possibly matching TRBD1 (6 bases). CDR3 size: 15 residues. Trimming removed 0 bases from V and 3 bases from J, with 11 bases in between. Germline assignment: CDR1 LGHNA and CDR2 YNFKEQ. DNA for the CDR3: TGTGCCAGCAGCCAAGATCGGACAGCCTACTATGGCTACACCTTC. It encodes CASSQDRTAYYGYTF.

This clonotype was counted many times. CDR3 in DNA: TGTGCCAGCAGTTTTGATGACACGAACTACGAGCAGTACTTC. Amino acids: CASSFDDTNYEQYF. The chain employs TRBV27 and TRBJ2-7; unclear D gene. This CDR3 spans 14 amino acids. V lost 3 bases and J lost 3, with 12 bases in between. The germline CDR1 and CDR2 sequences are MNHEY and SMNVEV (reference sequence).

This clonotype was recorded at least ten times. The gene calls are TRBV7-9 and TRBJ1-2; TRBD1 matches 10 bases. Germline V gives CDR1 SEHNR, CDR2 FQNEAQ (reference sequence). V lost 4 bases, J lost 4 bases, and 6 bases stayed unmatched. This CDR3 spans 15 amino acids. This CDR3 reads CASSSGQGGVYGYTF. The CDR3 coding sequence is TGTGCCAGCAGCTCTGGACAGGGGGGAGTCTATGGCTACACCTTC. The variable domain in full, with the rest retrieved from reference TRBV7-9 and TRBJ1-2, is DTGVSQNPRHKITKRGQNVTFRCDPISEHNRLYWYRQTLGQGPEFLTYFQNEAQLEKSRLLSDRFSAERPKGSFSTLEIQRTEQGDSAMYLCASSSGQGGVYGYTFGSGTRLTVV.

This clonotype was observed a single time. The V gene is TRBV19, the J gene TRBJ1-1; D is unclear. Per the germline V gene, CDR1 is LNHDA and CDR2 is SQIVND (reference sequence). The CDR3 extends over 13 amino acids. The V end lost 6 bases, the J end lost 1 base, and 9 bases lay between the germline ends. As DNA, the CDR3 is TGTGCCAGTAGCCTCCGGCCGAACACTGAAGCTTTCTTT. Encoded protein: CASSLRPNTEAFF.

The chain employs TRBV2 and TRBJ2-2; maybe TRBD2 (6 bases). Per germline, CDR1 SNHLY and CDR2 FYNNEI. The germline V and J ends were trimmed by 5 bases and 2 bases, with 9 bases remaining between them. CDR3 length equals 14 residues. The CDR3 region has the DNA TGTGCCAGCAGTTCCGGGACTAACACCGGGGAGCTGTTTTTT. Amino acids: CASSSGTNTGELFF. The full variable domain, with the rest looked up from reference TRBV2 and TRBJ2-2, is EPEVTQTPSHQVTQMGQEVILRCVPISNHLYFYWYRQILGQKVEFLVSFYNNEISEKSEIFDDQFSVERPDGSNFTLKIRSTKLEDSAMYFCASSSGTNTGELFFGEGSRLTVL.

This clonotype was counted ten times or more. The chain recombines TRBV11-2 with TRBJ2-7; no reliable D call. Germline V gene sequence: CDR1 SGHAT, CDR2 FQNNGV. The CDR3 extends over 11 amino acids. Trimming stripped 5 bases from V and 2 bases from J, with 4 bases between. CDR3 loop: CASSLTYEQYF. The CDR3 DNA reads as TGTGCCAGCAGCCTTACCTACGAGCAGTACTTC.

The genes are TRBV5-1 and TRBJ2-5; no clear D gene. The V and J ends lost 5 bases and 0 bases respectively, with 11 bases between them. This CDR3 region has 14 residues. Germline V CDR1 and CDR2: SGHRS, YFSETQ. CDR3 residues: CASREFGYQETQYF. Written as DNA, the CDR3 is TGCGCCAGCAGGGAGTTCGGGTACCAAGAGACCCAGTACTTC.

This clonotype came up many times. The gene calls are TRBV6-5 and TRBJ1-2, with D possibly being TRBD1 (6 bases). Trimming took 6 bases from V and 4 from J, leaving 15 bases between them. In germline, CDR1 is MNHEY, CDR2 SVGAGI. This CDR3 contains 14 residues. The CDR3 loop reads CASSEDSRTYGYTF. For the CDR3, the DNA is TGTGCCAGCAGCGAGGACAGCCGAACCTATGGCTACACCTTC.

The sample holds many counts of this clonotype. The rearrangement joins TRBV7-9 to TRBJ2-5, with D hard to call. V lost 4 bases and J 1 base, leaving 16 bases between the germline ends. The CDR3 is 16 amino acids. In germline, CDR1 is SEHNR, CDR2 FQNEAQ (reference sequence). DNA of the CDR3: TGTGCCAGCAGCTATCGGTTGGCCAGATTCCAAGAGACCCAGTACTTC. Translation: CASSYRLARFQETQYF. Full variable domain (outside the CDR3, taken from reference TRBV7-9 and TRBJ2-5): DTGVSQNPRHKITKRGQNVTFRCDPISEHNRLYWYRQTLGQGPEFLTYFQNEAQLEKSRLLSDRFSAERPKGSFSTLEIQRTEQGDSAMYLCASSYRLARFQETQYFGPGTRLLVL.

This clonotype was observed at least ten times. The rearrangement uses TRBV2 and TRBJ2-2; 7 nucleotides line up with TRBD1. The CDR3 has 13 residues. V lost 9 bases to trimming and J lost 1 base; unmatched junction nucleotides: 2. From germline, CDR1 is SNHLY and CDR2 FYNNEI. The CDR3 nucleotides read TGTGCCAGGCAGGGGGAGAACACCGGGGAGCTGTTTTTT. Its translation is CARQGENTGELFF.

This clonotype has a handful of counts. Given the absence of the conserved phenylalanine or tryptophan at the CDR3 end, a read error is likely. CDR3 region: CASSRGGAGTYEGQYL. The DNA for the CDR3 is TGCGCCAGCAGCCGGGGGGGAGCAGGGACCTACGAGGGACAGTACCTC. The chain has TRBV4-1 and TRBJ2-7; 7 nucleotides line up with TRBD2. V lost 4 bases to trimming and J lost 10 bases; unmatched junction nucleotides: 19. Germline values: CDR1 MGHRA, CDR2 YSYEKL. CDR3 size: 16 residues.

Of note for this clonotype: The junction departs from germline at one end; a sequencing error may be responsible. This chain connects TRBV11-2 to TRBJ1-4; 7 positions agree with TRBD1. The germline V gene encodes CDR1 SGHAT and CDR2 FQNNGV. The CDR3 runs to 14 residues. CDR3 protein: CASSPGQLNAKPFF. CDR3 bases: TGTGCCAGCAGCCCGGGACAGCTTAATGCAAAACCGTTTTTT.

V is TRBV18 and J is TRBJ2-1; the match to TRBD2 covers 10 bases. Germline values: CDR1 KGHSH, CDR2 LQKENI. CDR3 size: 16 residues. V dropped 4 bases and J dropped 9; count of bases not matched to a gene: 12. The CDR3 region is CASSQRVSSGSGEQFF. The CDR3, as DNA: TGTGCCAGCTCACAACGCGTTTCTAGCGGGAGCGGTGAGCAGTTCTTC.

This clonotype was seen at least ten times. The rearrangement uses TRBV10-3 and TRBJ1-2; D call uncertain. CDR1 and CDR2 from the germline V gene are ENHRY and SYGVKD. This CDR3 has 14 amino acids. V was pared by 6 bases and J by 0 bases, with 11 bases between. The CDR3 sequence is CAIRREMANYGYTF. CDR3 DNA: TGTGCCATCAGGAGGGAGATGGCTAACTATGGCTACACCTTC.

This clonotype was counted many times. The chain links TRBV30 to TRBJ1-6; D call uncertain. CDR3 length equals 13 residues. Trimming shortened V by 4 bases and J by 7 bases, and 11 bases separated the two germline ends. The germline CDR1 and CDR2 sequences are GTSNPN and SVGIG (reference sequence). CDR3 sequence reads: CAWKPPINSPLHF. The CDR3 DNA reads TGTGCCTGGAAACCCCCCATCAATTCACCCCTCCACTTT.

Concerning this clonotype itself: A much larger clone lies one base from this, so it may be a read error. The DNA of the CDR3 is TGTGCCAGCAGTGAAGCGCAAGCGGGAGGGTACGATGAGCAGTTCTTC. It specifies CASSEAQAGGYDEQFF. This chain uses TRBV2 with TRBJ2-1; the match to TRBD2 covers 10 bases. The junction had 7 bases not matched to a gene; V was cut back by 0 bases and J by 8 bases. The CDR3 extends over 16 amino acids. Germline V lookup: CDR1 SNHLY, CDR2 FYNNEI.

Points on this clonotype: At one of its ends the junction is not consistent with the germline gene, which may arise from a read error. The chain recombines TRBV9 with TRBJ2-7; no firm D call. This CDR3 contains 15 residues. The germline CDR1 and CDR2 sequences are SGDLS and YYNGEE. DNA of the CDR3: TGTGCCGGCAGCGTAGGGTTAGGCGCCGCCTACGAGCAGTACTTC. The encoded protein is CAGSVGLGAAYEQYF.

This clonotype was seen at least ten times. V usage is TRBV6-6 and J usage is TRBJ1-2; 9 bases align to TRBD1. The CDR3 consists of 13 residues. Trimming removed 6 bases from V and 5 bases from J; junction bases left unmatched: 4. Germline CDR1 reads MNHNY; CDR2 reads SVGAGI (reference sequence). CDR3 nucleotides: TGTGCCAGCAGACCCGGACAGGGGTATGGCTACACCTTC. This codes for CASRPGQGYGYTF.

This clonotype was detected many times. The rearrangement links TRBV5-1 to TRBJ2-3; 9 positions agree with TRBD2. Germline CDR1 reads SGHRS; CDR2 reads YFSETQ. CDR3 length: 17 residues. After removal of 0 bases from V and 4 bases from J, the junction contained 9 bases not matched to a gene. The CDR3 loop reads CASSLGFSGGFADTQYF. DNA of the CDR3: TGCGCCAGCAGCTTGGGGTTCAGCGGGGGGTTCGCAGATACGCAGTATTTT.

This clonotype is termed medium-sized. The CDR3, as DNA: TGTGCCAGCAGCCACCCCATAGCGGGAGTGGAGGATACGCAGTATTTT. It yields the protein CASSHPIAGVEDTQYF. The chain links TRBV14 to TRBJ2-3, with TRBD2 matching 9 bases. V was clipped by 3 bases and J by 6 bases; unmatched bases: 10. CDR3 length: 16 residues. Germline CDR1 is SGHDN and CDR2 is FVKESK.

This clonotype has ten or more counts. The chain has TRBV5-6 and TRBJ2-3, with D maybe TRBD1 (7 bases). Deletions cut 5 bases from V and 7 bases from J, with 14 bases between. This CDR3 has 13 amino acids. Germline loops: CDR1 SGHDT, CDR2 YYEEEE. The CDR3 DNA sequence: TGTGCCAGCAGGCCCGGAGGGGGCAATACGCAGTATTTT. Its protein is CASRPGGGNTQYF.

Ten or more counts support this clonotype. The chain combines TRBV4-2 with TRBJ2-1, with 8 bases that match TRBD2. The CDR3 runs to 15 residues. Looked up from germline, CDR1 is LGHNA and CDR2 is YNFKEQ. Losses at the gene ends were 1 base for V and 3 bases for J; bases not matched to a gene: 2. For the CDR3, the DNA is TGTGCCAGCAGCCAAGGGGGACTAGACTACAATGAGCAGTTCTTC. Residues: CASSQGGLDYNEQFF.

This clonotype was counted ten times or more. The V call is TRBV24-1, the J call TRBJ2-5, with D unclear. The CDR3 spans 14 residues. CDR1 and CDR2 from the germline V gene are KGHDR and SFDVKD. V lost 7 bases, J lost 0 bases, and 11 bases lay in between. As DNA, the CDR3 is TGTGCCACCAGCCCCGCTAGGGACCAAGAGACCCAGTACTTC. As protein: CATSPARDQETQYF.

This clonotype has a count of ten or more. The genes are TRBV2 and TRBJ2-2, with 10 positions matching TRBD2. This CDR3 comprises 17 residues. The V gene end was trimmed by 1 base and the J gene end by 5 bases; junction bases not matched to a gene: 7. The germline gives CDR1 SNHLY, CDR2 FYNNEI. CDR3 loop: CASSEGASGGSTGELFF. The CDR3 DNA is TGTGCCAGCAGTGAAGGGGCTAGCGGGGGTAGTACCGGGGAGCTGTTTTTT.

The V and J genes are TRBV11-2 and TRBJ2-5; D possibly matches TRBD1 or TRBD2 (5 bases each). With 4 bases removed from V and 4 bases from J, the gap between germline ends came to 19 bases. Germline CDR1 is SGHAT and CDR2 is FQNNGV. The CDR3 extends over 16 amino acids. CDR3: CASSYNRDPRGETQYF. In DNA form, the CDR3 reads TGTGCCAGCAGCTATAACCGGGACCCGAGGGGAGAGACCCAGTACTTC.

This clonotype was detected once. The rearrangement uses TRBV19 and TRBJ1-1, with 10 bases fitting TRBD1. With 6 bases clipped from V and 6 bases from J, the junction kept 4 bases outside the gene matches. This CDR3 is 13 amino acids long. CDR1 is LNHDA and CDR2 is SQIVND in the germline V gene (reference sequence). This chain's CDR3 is CASRDRGRPEAFF. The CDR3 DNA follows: TGTGCCAGTAGAGACAGGGGGCGTCCTGAAGCTTTCTTT.

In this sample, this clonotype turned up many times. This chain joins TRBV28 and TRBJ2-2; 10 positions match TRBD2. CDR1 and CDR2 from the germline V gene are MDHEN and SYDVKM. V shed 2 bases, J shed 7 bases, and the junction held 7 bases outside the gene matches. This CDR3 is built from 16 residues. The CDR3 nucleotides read TGTGCCAGCAGTTTAGCAGCGGGAGGGATCGGCGGGGAGCTGTTTTTT. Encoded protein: CASSLAAGGIGGELFF.

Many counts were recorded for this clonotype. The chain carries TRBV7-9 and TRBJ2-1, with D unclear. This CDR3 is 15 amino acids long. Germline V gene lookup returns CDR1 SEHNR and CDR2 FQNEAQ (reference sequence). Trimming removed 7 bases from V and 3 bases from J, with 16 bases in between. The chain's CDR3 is CASTWGTTVYNEQFF. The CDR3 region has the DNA TGTGCCAGCACTTGGGGTACCACGGTCTACAATGAGCAGTTCTTC.

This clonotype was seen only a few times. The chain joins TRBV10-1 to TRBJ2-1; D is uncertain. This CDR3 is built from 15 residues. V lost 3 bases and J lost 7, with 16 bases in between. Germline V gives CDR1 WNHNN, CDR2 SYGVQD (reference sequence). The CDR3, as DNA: TGCGCCAGCAGTGAAGGGCCCCGGTGGAAGAATGAGCAGTTCTTC. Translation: CASSEGPRWKNEQFF.